This TCR beta chain was sequenced during a study of CD8+ T cells in alopecia areata. cDNA prepared by RNA extraction and subsequent reverse transcription served as the template for sequencing. The assay was immunoSEQ multiplex PCR, and TCRdb's table has in-frame clones only and misses some. The repertoire holds approximately 100,000 clones, with around 84% as singletons. As to treatment: oral pan-JAK inhibitor, 5-10 mg twice daily. This CDR3 region has 15 residues. Germline CDR1 reads MNHEY; CDR2 reads SMNVEV (reference sequence). The V gene end was trimmed by 6 bases and the J gene end by 4 bases; junction bases not matched to a gene: 8.

This sequence was found in a human donor with alopecia areata. Specimen: CD8+ T cells sorted from blood, collected at approximately week 34, from a patient treated with tofacitinib. The rearrangement joins TRBV27 to TRBJ2-1; TRBD2 agrees at 8 bases. The CDR3 DNA is TGTGCCAGCAGACGCACCGGGGGGGATTACAATGAGCAGTTCTTC. It is translated as CASRRTGGDYNEQFF.